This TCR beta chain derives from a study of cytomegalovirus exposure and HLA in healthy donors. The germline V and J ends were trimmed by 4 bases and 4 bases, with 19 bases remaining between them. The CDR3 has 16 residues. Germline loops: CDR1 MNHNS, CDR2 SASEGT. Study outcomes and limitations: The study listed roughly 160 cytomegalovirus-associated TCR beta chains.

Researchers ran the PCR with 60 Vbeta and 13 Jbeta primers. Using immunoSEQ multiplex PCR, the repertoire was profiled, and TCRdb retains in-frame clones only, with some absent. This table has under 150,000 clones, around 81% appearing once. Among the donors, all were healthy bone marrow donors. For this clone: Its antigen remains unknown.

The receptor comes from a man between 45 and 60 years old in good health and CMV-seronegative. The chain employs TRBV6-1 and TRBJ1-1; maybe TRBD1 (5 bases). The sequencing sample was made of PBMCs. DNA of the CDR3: TGTGCCAGCAGTGGAGTAGGTAAAGGGGTGGGCACTGAAGCTTTCTTT. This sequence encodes CASSGVGKGVGTEAFF.